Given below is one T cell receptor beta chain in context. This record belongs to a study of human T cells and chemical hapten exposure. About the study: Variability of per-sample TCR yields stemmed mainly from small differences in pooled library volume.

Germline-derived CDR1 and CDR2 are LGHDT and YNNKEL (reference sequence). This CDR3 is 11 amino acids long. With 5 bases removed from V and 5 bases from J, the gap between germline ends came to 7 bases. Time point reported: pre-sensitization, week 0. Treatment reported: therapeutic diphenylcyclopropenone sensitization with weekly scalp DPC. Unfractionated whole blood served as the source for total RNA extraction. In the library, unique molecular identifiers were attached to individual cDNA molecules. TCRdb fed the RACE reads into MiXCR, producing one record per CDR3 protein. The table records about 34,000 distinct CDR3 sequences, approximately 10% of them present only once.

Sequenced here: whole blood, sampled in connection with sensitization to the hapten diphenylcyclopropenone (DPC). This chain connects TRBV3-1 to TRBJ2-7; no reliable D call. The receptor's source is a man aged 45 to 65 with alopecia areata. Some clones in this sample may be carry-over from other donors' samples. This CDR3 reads CASSAWDEQYF. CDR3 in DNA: TGTGCCAGCAGCGCTTGGGACGAGCAGTACTTC.